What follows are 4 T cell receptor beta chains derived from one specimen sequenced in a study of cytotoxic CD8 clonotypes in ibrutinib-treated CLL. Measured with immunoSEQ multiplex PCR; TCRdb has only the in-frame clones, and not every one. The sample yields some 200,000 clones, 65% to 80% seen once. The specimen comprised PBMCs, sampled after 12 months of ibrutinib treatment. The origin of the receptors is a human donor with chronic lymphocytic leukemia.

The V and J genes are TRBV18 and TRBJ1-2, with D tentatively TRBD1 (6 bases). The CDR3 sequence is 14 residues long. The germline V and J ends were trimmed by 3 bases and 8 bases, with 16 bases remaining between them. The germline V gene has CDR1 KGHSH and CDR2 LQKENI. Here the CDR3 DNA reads TGTGCCAGCTCACCCTCGGGGGCGGCGGAGGGCTACACCTTC. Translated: CASSPSGAAEGYTF.

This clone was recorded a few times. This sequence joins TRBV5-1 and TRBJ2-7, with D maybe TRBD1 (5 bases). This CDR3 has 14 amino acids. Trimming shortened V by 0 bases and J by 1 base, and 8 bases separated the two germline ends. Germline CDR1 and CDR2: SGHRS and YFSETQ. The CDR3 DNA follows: TGCGCCAGCAGCTTGGAGGACACGTCCTACGAGCAGTACTTC. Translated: CASSLEDTSYEQYF.

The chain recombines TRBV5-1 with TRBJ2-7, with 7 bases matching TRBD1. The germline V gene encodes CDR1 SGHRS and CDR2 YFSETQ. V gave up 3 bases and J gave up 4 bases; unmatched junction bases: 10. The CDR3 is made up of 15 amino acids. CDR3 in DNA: TGCGCCAGCAGCTGGAGGCAGGGGGTGGTATACGAGCAGTACTTC. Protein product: CASSWRQGVVYEQYF.

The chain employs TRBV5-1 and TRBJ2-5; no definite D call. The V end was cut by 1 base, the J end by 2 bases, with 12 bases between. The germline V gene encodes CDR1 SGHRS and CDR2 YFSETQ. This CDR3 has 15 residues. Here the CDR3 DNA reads TGCGCCAGCAGCTTGTATCCGGCGGATCAAGAGACCCAGTACTTC. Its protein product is CASSLYPADQETQYF.